The clone carrying this T cell receptor beta chain came up once. Its antigen is not known. The sample comes from a study of cytomegalovirus exposure and HLA in healthy donors. General study results and limits: V- and J-gene trimming of TCR beta was linked (in a later analysis) to a missense DCLRE1C variant.

Per the germline V gene, CDR1 is SGHNT and CDR2 is YYREEE (reference sequence). This CDR3 is built from 13 residues. J lost 1 base, V lost 7 bases, and 2 bases had no gene match. Amplification used 60 Vbeta primers and 13 Jbeta primers. Profiling relied on immunoSEQ multiplex PCR, and the TCRdb table lists in-frame clones only, not all of them. The sample has 130,000 to 150,000 clones, around 72% seen once. Samples came from healthy bone marrow donors. The TCR was taken from a man aged 35-49 years in good health and CMV-seronegative. Material for sequencing was PBMCs. The rearrangement joins TRBV5-4 to TRBJ2-3; TRBD1 matches 8 bases. The CDR3 loop is CASGQGGTDTQYF. CDR3 nucleotide sequence: TGTGCCAGCGGACAGGGAGGCACAGATACGCAGTATTTT.